This is a list of T cell receptor beta chains from one sample in a study of T-cell memory formation after mild COVID-19. TCRdb independently ran MiXCR on the 5' RACE reads; one entry per CDR3 protein. The repertoire holds about 49,000 distinct CDR3 sequences, with approximately 7.6% as singletons. Source material: PBMCs or a T cell subset sorted from them (not recorded which). The receptors derive from a young man who had mild COVID-19 (a few samples of this study predate the infection). Cell type and time point are not known. Both conserved end residues are part of each CDR3. A D gene is named only where the DNA matches it firmly. Not all rows give a size; the values are once, few, many and, for expanded clones, a class.

TRBJ2-1,TRBV7-3,few,.,CASSLLMVVRGNEQFF,TGTGCCAGCAGCTTATTGATGGTTGTTCGAGGCAATGAGCAGTTCTTC
TRBJ2-2,TRBV5-5,few,.,CASSLGVSPGVELFF,TGTGCCAGCAGCTTAGGAGTGAGCCCTGGGGTGGAGCTGTTTTTT
TRBJ1-1,TRBV29-1,few,.,CSVDGLRTEAFF,TGCAGCGTTGATGGGCTCCGCACTGAAGCTTTCTTT
TRBJ1-3,TRBV4-2,few,.,CASTPGGNTIYF,TGTGCCAGCACCCCAGGGGGAAACACCATATATTTT
TRBJ2-3,TRBV20-1,.,TRBD2,CSASGLAGVDTQYF,TGCAGTGCGTCGGGACTAGCGGGGGTAGATACGCAGTATTTT
TRBJ1-4,TRBV5-6,many,.,CASGAMTTNEKLFF,TGTGCCAGTGGGGCCATGACAACTAATGAAAAACTGTTTTTT
TRBJ2-7,TRBV6-2/TRBV6-3,.,TRBD1,CASRATGGTVEQYF,TGTGCCAGCAGAGCCACAGGGGGCACGGTCGAGCAGTACTTC
TRBJ2-1,TRBV7-7,.,.,CASANIVWHSYNEQFF,TGTGCTAGCGCTAACATCGTTTGGCACTCCTACAATGAGCAGTTCTTC
TRBJ2-7,TRBV3-1,.,.,CASSRGTAEQYF,TGTGCCAGCAGCCGAGGGACGGCCGAGCAGTACTTC
TRBJ2-7,TRBV20-1,.,.,CSASPAYEQYF,TGCAGTGCTAGTCCGGCATACGAGCAGTACTTC
TRBJ2-7,TRBV5-1,.,TRBD1,CASSPGPGTGGDQYF,TGCGCCAGCAGCCCGGGGCCCGGGACAGGGGGCGACCAGTACTTC
TRBJ2-5,TRBV20-1,many,.,CSTPGAERTQYF,TGCAGTACACCCGGAGCCGAGAGGACCCAGTACTTC
TRBJ2-7,TRBV20-1,many,.,CSARDGLGGSHEQYF,TGCAGTGCTAGAGATGGCCTGGGGGGAAGCCACGAGCAGTACTTC
TRBJ1-4,TRBV4-1,few,.,CASSPGPADEKLFF,TGCGCCAGCAGCCCCGGACCGGCGGATGAAAAACTGTTTTTT
TRBJ1-5,TRBV29-1,.,.,CSVLVQGNQPQHF,TGCAGCGTTTTGGTACAGGGCAATCAGCCCCAGCATTTT
TRBJ2-1,TRBV29-1,few,TRBD2,CSAGTSGQYNEQFF,TGCAGCGCAGGGACTAGCGGGCAATACAATGAGCAGTTCTTC
TRBJ2-2,TRBV20-1,few,.,CSAIPLNTGELFF,TGCAGTGCTATACCCCTTAACACCGGGGAGCTGTTTTTT
TRBJ2-1,TRBV28,.,TRBD1,CASSLYLGTGIQFF,TGTGCCAGCAGTCTCTACCTTGGGACAGGGATACAGTTCTTC
TRBJ2-3,TRBV4-3,many,.,CASSQPGSGDTQYF,TGCGCCAGCAGCCAGCCCGGGTCGGGGGATACGCAGTATTTT
TRBJ1-2,TRBV7-2,few,.,CASSKRSGYTF,TGTGCCAGCAGCAAACGAAGTGGCTACACCTTC
TRBJ2-1,TRBV12-5,.,.,CASGMSSYNEQFF,TGTGCTAGTGGAATGAGCTCCTACAATGAGCAGTTCTTC
TRBJ2-1,TRBV12-3/TRBV12-4,many,TRBD2,CASSFTILAGEYNEQFF,TGTGCCAGCAGTTTCACCATACTAGCGGGGGAGTACAATGAGCAGTTCTTC
TRBJ2-7,TRBV6-2/TRBV6-3,few,.,CASSPWGANYEQYF,TGTGCCAGCAGTCCATGGGGGGCGAACTACGAGCAGTACTTC
TRBJ2-4,TRBV5-1,many,.,CASSLGLGEDIQYF,TGCGCCAGCAGCTTGGGACTAGGAGAGGACATTCAGTACTTC